These T cell receptor beta chains were read from a single sample in a study of T cell responses to AZD1222 COVID-19 vaccine. The data were produced by immunoSEQ multiplex PCR, yet TCRdb's version contains in-frame clones alone and is incomplete. This sample has 57,000 or so clones, with around 80% found just once. The sample consisted of peripheral blood, taken 28 days after the second AZD1222 dose. The receptor source for this set is an adult who received the AZD1222 COVID-19 vaccine. Each CDR3 is given with its conserved first and last residue. The D gene is left open where the match is weak. The size field is filled for only some rows; it gives once, few, many or a size class.

>TRBV11-2|NA|NA|TRBJ2-1
CASSSEGWHNEQFF
TGTGCCAGCAGCTCTGAGGGGTGGCACAATGAGCAGTTCTTC
>TRBV4-3|NA|TRBD1|TRBJ2-7
CASSQDKGTALSYEQYF
TGCGCCAGCAGCCAAGATAAGGGGACAGCACTCTCCTACGAGCAGTACTTC
>TRBV3-1/TRBV3-2|NA|TRBD1|TRBJ1-2
CASSPGTGGYGYTF
TGTGCCAGCAGCCCGGGGACAGGTGGCTATGGCTACACCTTC
>TRBV7-3|NA|TRBD2|TRBJ2-3
CASSATSGGPLTDTQYF
TGTGCCAGCAGCGCAACTAGCGGGGGCCCTCTCACAGATACGCAGTATTTT
>TRBV3-1/TRBV3-2|few|TRBD1|TRBJ1-2
CASSQEQGAVNYGYTF
TGTGCCAGCAGCCAGGAACAGGGGGCCGTTAACTATGGCTACACCTTC
>TRBV7-2|NA|NA|TRBJ2-7
CASSLMQASSYEQYF
TGTGCCAGCAGCTTAATGCAAGCCAGCTCCTACGAGCAGTACTTC
>TRBV5-5|NA|TRBD1|TRBJ1-5
CASSWDRGGSQPQHF
TGTGCCAGCAGCTGGGACAGGGGCGGGAGTCAGCCCCAGCATTTT
>TRBV18|NA|NA|TRBJ1-2
CASSLQGQKAVYGYTF
TGTGCCAGCTCACTGCAGGGACAAAAGGCCGTCTATGGCTACACCTTC
>TRBV5-1|NA|NA|TRBJ1-1
CASTPLNRVTSEAFF
TGCGCCAGCACCCCCCTTAACAGGGTCACTTCGGAAGCTTTCTTT
>TRBV9|NA|TRBD1|TRBJ2-2
CASNPTGEVGELFF
TGTGCCAGCAACCCGACAGGGGAGGTTGGGGAGCTGTTTTTT
>TRBV5-4|NA|NA|TRBJ1-1
CAGSWGARDTEAFF
TGTGCCGGTTCTTGGGGGGCTCGGGACACTGAAGCTTTCTTT
>TRBV11-3|NA|TRBD1|TRBJ2-3
CASSLGAGQGITDTQYF
TGTGCCAGCAGCTTAGGGGCGGGACAGGGTATCACAGATACGCAGTATTTT
>TRBV15|NA|NA|TRBJ1-1
CATSRGGGWAEAFF
TGTGCCACCAGCAGAGGGGGAGGGTGGGCTGAAGCTTTCTTT
>TRBV18|few|TRBD1|TRBJ1-1
CASSLMDRDPEAFF
TGTGCCAGCTCACTAATGGACAGGGATCCTGAAGCTTTCTTT
>TRBV6-6|once|TRBD1|TRBJ1-5
CASSYGQGNQPQHF
TGTGCCAGCAGTTACGGACAGGGGAACCAGCCCCAGCATTTT
>TRBV2|NA|NA|TRBJ1-1
CASSVSRGNTEAFF
TGTGCCAGCAGTGTTAGCAGAGGAAACACTGAAGCTTTCTTT
>TRBV7-2|NA|NA|TRBJ2-1
CASSFTGTNNEQFF
TGTGCCAGCAGCTTCACCGGGACCAACAATGAGCAGTTCTTC
>TRBV18|few|NA|TRBJ2-7
CASSLARGRGYEQYF
TGTGCCAGCTCACTAGCAAGGGGCCGGGGATACGAGCAGTACTTC
>TRBV12-5|NA|NA|TRBJ2-1
CASGLPALGRGNEQFF
TGTGCTAGTGGTTTGCCCGCGCTGGGGCGGGGAAATGAGCAGTTCTTC
>TRBV7-2|NA|TRBD1|TRBJ2-5
CASSFRQGQETQYF
TGTGCCAGCAGCTTCCGACAGGGACAAGAGACCCAGTACTTC
>TRBV5-1|few|TRBD1|TRBJ1-3
CASSRSQGAAGNTIYF
TGCGCCAGCAGCCGATCACAGGGGGCGGCAGGAAACACCATATATTTT
>TRBV7-2|NA|NA|TRBJ2-7
CASSLLPGSGYEQYF
TGTGCCAGCAGCTTACTACCCGGGTCGGGGTACGAGCAGTACTTC
>TRBV11-2|NA|NA|TRBJ1-2
CASSSPRAYGYTF
TGTGCCAGCAGCTCCCCGCGGGCCTATGGCTACACCTTC
>TRBV10-3|few|NA|TRBJ1-2
CAISPRGLYGYTF
TGTGCCATCAGCCCCCGGGGGCTTTATGGCTACACCTTC